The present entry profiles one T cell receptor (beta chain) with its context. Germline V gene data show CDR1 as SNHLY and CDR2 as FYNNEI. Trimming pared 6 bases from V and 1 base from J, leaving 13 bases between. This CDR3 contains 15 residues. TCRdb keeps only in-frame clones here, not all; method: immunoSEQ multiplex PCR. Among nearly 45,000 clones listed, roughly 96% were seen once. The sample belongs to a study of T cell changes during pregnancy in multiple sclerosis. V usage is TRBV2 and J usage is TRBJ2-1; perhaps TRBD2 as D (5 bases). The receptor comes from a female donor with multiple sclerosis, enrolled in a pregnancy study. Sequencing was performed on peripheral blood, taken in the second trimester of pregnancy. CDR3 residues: CASRGGRASYNEQFF. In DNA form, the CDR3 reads TGTGCCAGCAGGGGTGGGCGGGCTTCCTACAATGAGCAGTTCTTC.